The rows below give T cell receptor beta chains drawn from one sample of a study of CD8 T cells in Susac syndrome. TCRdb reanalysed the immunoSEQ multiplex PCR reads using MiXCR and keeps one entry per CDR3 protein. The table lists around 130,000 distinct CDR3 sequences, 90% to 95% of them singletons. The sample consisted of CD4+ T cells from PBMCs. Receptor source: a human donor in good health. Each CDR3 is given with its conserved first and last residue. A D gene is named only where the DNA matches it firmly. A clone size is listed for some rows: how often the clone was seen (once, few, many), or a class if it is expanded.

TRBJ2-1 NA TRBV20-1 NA TGCAGTGCTAGAGAGGGGAACAGGCTGGGGAAACGCTACAATGAGCAGTTCTTC CSAREGNRLGKRYNEQFF
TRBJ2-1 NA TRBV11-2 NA TGTGCCAGCAGCTTAGACGCCGGACCCAACAATGAGCAGTTCTTC CASSLDAGPNNEQFF
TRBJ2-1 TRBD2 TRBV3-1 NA TGTGCCAGCAGCCAACAGCCGGGACTAGCTAATCTCAATGAGCAGTTCTTC CASSQQPGLANLNEQFF
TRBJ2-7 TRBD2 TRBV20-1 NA TGCAGTGCTCCACCCAGACTAGCGGGAGAACACGAGCAGTACTTC CSAPPRLAGEHEQYF
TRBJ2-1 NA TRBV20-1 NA TGCAGTGCTAGCCCGTTGGATGAGCAGTTCTTC CSASPLDEQFF
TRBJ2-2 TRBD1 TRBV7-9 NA TGTGCCAGCAGAAGACAGGGGGGGACCGGGGAGCTGTTTTTT CASRRQGGTGELFF
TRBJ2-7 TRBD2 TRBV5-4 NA TGTGCCAGCAGCGGGGGGACTAGCTCCTACGAGCAGTACTTC CASSGGTSSYEQYF
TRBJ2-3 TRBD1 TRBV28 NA TGTGCCAGCAGACCGGGACAGTACACAGATACGCAGTATTTT CASRPGQYTDTQYF
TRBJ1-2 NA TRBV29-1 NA TGCAGCGCCCTATCGCGAGGGCCGGCCGGGTATGGCTACACCTTC CSALSRGPAGYGYTF
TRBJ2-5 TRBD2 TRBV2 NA TGTGCCAGCAGCAAAAACCTCGGACTAGCGGAAGAGACCCAGTACTTC CASSKNLGLAEETQYF
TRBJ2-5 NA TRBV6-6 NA TGTGCCAGCAGCAGAGGACAAAAAGAGACCCAGTACTTC CASSRGQKETQYF
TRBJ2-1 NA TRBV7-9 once TGTGCCAGCAGCCAAATACCGGGATCCAATGAGCAGTTCTTC CASSQIPGSNEQFF
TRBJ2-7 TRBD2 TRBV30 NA TGTGCCTTAACAACGGGGAGCGGGAGAATCTACGAGCAGTACTTC CALTTGSGRIYEQYF
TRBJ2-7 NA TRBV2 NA TGTGCCAGCAGCCCGGGGGAGCGGCAGTACTTC CASSPGERQYF
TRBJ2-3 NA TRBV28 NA TGTGCCAGCAACGAAAGAGGGGTCGGAACAGATACGCAGTATTTT CASNERGVGTDTQYF
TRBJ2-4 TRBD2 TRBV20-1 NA TGCAGTGCTAGTTTAGCGGGAGGGCTAGCCAAAAACATTCAGTACTTC CSASLAGGLAKNIQYF
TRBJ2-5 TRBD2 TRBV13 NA TGTGCCAGCAGCTTAGCCCGCGGGAGGTACCAAGAGACCCAGTACTTC CASSLARGRYQETQYF
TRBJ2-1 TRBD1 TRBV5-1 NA TGCGCCAGCAGCTTGGTGCCAGGGGGCCTCAATGAGCAGTTCTTC CASSLVPGGLNEQFF
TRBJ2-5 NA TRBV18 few TGTGCCAGCTCACCAGAACAAGAGACCCAGTACTTC CASSPEQETQYF
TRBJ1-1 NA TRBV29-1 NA TGCAGCGTTGGGGGGATAATGAACACTGAAGCTTTCTTT CSVGGIMNTEAFF
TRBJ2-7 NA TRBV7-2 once TGTGCCAGCAGCTTAGGGGGGGCAGGGTCCTACGAGCAGTACTTC CASSLGGAGSYEQYF
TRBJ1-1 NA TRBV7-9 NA TGTGCCAGCAGTCCGCGCGACTACACTGAAGCTTTCTTT CASSPRDYTEAFF
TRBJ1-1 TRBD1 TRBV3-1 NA TGTGCCAGCAGCCCCTGGGGGGACAGGGTGAACACTGAAGCTTTCTTT CASSPWGDRVNTEAFF
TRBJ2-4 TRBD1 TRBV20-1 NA TGCAGTGCTAGAGCCGAACAGGGGGGCAAAAACATTCAGTACTTC CSARAEQGGKNIQYF
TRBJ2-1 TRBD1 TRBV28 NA TGTGCCAGCAGTTTACCACAGGGGAATGAGCAGTTCTTC CASSLPQGNEQFF
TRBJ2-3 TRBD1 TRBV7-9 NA TGTGCCAGCAGCTCGGGACAGGGGAGCACAGATACGCAGTATTTT CASSSGQGSTDTQYF